The clone carrying this T cell receptor beta chain showed up just a few times. Its antigen is still unknown. Template switching by 5'RACE produced TCR cDNA, adding a universal primer site and UMIs. TCRdb re-derived calls from the 5' RACE reads in MiXCR, one entry per CDR3 protein. The table lists 100,000 to 150,000 distinct CDR3 sequences, more than 6.5% of them singletons. This sample was taken from a study of T cells after yellow fever vaccination. Study results and limitations: The bulk population could contribute abundant contaminating clonotypes to FACS-sorted repertoires. Faster peaking, at day 5 versus 15, marked a secondary response that was weaker.

V was cut by 2 bases and J by 2 bases, with 20 bases left in between. The CDR3 totals 18 residues. Germline-derived CDR1 and CDR2 are SGHDT and YYEEEE. The rearrangement uses TRBV5-6 and TRBJ2-1, with a possible D match to TRBD2 (5 bases). The input for sequencing was CD4+ T cells sorted from PBMCs, taken 9 to 10 days after the first yellow fever vaccination. The sequence came from a man aged 18 to 30 who received the YFV17D yellow fever vaccine. The chain's CDR3 is CASSFPGGFASPYNEQFF. The CDR3 DNA follows: TGTGCCAGCAGCTTTCCAGGAGGCTTCGCCTCCCCCTACAATGAGCAGTTCTTC. Based on the CDR3 plus reference TRBV5-6 and TRBJ2-1, the full variable domain is DAGVTQSPTHLIKTRGQQVTLRCSPKSGHDTVSWYQQALGQGPQFIFQYYEEEERQRGNFPDRFSGHQFPNYSSELNVNALLLGDSALYLCASSFPGGFASPYNEQFFGPGTRLTVL.